Below, one TCR beta chain is given with its context. The target antigen is unknown. The PCR had 60 Vbeta and 13 Jbeta primers. Method: immunoSEQ multiplex PCR; TCRdb's copy keeps in-frame clones and lacks some. Among roughly 240,000 clones listed, 78% were seen once. The sample is drawn from a study of cytomegalovirus exposure and HLA in healthy donors. Findings of the study overall: It emerged from a later analysis that several of the most significant clusters appeared to be linked to common viral pathogens. Most TCRs appeared rarely, but some public TCRs recurred in many donors.

Trimming at V came to 6 bases and at J to 0 bases, leaving 4 bases not matched to a gene. CDR1 is KGHSH and CDR2 is LQKENI in the germline V gene. The CDR3 sequence is 16 residues long. The clonotype originates from a boy younger than 18 in good health and CMV-seronegative. The rearrangement links TRBV18 to TRBJ2-7, with 14 bases fitting TRBD2. Sequencing used PBMCs. The CDR3 DNA sequence: TGTGCCAGCTCCGAGGGGACTAGCGGGAGCTCCTACGAGCAGTACTTC. Amino acids: CASSEGTSGSSYEQYF.